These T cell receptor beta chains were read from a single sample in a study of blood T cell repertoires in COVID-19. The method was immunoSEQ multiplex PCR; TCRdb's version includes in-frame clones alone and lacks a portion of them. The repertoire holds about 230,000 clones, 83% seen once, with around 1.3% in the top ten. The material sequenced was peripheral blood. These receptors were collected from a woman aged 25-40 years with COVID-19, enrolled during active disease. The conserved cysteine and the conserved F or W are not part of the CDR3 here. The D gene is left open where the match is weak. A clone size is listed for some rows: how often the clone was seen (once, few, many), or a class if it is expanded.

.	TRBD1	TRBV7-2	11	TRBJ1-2	ASGAGQGYGYT
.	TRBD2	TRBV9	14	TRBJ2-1	ASSAHLAGVYNEQF
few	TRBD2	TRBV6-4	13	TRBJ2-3	ASSVVSGGADTQY
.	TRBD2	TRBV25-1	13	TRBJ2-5	ASSDSGGRVETQY
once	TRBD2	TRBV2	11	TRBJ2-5	ASSDGGAKTQY
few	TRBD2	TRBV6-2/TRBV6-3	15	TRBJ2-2	ASSSKREGLHTGELF
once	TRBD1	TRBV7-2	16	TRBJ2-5	ASSLGTDEMGRRETQY
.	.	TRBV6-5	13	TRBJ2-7	ASRPAGWGVYEQY
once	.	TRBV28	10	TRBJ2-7	ASRQGTHEQY
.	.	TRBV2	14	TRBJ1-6	ASKFAGLPTNSPLH
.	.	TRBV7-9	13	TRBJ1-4	ASSSGASTNEKLF
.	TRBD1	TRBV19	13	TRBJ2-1	ASSTTGTGANEQF
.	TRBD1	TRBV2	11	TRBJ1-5	ASRPDRETAQH
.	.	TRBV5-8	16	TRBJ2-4	ASSLDFGGPLAKNIQY
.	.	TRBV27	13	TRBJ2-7	ASSLVGTGQYEQY
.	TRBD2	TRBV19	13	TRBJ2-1	ASSTLAAPPDEQF
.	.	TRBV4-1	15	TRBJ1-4	ASSPLSNRDRREKLF
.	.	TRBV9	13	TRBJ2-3	ASNLSPISTDTQY
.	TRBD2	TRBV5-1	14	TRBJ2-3	ASSPGLAESTDTQY
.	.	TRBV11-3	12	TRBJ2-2	ASSLGATTGELF
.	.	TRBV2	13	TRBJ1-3	ASSDSGSKGNTIY
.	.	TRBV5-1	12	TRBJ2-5	ASSLGTAQETQY
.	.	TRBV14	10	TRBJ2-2	ASSLNTGELF
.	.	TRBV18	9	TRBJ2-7	ASSQGYEQY
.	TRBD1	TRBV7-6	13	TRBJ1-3	ASSSQGASGNTIY
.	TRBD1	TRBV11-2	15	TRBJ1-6	ASSFSPTGTGYSPLH
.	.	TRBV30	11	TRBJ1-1	AWRQGMNTEAF
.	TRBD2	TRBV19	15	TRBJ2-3	ASSIDGLAGRTDTQY
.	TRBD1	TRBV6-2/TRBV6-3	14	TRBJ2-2	ASSPYGTGRTGELF
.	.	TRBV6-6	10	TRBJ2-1	ASSRTDNEQF
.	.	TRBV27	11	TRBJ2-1	ASSFSGYGEQF
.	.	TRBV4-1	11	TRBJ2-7	ASSQDVGVEQY
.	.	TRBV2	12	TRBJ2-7	ASTLSDHSYEQY
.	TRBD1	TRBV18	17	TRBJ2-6	ASSPLRTGDVSGANVLT
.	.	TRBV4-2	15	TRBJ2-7	ASSQAQTGNLAFEQY
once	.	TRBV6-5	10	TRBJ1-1	ASSYEGTEAF
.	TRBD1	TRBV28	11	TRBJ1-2	ASRKAGGHGYT
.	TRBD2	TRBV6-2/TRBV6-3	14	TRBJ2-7	ASSYHPGLAELEQY
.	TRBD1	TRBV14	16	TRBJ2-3	ASSARDRGRLGTDTQY
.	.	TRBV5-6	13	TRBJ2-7	ASSPTRLQPREQY
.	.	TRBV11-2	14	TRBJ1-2	ASSSTNLQGSRGYT
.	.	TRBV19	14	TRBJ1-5	ASSRSWGRDNQPQH
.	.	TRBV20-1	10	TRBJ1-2	SASAGQYGYT
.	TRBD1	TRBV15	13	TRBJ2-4	ATSRDGTARNIQY
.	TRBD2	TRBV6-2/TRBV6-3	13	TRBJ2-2	ASSPTSGETGELF
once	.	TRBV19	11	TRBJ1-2	ASSIDPDYGYT
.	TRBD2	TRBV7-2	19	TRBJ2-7	ASSLASWRAGGTIRPYEQY
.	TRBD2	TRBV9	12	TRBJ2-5	ASSIGLAGETQY
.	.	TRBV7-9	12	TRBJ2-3	ASSSERGTDTQY
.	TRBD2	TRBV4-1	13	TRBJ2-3	ASSQPSGGVDTQY
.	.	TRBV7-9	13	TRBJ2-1	ASSFSDSSYNEQF
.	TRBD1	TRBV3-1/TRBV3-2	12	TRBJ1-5	ASSLDREGQPQH
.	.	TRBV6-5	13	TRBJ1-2	ASIQGTLGDYGYT
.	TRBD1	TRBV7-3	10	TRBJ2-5	ASSRDRTTQY